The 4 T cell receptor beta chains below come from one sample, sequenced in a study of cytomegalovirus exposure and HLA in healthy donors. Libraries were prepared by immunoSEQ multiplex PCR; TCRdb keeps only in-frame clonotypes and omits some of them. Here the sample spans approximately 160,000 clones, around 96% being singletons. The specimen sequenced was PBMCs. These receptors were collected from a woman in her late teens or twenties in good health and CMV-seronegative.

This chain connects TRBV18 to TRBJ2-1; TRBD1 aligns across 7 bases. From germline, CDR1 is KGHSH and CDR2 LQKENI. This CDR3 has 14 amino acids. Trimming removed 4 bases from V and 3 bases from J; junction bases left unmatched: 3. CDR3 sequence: CASSQWTGYNEQFF. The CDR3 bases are TGTGCCAGCTCACAATGGACAGGCTACAATGAGCAGTTCTTC.

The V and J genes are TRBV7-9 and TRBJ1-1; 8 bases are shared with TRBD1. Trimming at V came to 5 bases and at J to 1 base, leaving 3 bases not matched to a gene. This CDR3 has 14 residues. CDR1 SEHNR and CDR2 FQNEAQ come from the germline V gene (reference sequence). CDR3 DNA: TGTGCCAGCAGCCTGGGACAGGAGAACACTGAAGCTTTCTTT. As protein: CASSLGQENTEAFF.

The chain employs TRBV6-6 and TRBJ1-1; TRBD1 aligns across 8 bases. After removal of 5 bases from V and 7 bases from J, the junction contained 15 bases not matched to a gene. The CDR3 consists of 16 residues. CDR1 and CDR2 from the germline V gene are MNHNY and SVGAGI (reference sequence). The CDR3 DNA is TGTGCCAGCAGTACCGGACAGGGAGGGGACTCGAATGAAGCTTTCTTT. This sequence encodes CASSTGQGGDSNEAFF.

The chain's CDR3 is CASSQTGTGGTEQYF. The DNA for the CDR3 is TGCGCCAGCAGCCAAACCGGGACAGGGGGCACCGAGCAGTACTTC. The rearrangement uses TRBV4-1 and TRBJ2-7, with 12 bases aligning to TRBD1. Trimming cost V 2 bases and J 6 bases; bases outside gene matches: 5. Germline-derived CDR1 and CDR2 are MGHRA and YSYEKL. The CDR3 covers 15 residues.